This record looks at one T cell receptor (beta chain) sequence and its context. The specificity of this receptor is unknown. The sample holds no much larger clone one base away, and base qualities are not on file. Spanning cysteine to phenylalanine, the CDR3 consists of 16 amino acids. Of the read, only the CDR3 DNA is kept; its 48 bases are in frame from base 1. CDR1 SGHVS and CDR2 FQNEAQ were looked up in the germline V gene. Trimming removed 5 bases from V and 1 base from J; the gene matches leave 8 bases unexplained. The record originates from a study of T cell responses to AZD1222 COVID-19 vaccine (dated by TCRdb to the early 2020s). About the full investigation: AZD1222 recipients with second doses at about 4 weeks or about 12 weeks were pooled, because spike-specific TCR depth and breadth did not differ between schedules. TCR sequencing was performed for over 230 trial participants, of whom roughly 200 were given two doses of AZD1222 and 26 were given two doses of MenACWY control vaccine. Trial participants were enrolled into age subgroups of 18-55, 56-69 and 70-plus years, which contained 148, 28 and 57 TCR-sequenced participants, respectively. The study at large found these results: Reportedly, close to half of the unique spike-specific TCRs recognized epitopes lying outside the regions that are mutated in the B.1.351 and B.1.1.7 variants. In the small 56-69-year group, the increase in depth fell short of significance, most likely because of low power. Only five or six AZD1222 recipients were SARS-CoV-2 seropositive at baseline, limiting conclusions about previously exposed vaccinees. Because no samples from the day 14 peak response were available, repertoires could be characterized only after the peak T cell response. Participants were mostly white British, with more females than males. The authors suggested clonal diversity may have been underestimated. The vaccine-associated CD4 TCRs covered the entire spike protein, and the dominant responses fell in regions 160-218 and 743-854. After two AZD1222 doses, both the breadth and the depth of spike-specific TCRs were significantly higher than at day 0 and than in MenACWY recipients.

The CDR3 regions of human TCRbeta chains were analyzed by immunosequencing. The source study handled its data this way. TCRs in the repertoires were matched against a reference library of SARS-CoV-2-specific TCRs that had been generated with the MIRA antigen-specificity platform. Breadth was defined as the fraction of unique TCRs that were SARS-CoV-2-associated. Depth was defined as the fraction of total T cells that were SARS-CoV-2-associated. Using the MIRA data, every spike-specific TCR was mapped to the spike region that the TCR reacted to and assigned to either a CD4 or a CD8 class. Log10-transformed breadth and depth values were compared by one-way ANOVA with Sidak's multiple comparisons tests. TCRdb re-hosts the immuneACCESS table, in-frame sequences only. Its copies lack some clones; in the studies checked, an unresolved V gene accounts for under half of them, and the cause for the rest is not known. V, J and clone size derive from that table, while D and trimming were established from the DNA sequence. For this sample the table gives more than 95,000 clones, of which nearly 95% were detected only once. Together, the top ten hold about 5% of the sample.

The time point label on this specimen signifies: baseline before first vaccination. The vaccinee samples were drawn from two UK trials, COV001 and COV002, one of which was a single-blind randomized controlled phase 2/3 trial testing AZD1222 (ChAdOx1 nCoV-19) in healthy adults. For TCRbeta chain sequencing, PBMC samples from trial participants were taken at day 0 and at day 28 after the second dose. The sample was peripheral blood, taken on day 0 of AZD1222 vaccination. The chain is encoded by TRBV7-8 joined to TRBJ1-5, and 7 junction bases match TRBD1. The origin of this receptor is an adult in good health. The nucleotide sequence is TGTGCCAGCAGCCTCAAGGGGGCGAGGAGCAATCAGCCCCAGCATTTT. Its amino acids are CASSLKGARSNQPQHF.